The source of this TCR beta chain is a study of vaccination and CD4 T cells after COVID-19. Study background: Convalescent donors totaled six males and four females, including two who were Hispanic. The control cultures got either a CEFX pool, an HIV-1 Nef pool, or no peptide at all. Study-wide points: The median proportion of reactive clones detected only post-vaccination in convalescent patients was 85% to 90%.

Remarks on this clonotype: Its antigen is not known.

The treatment denotes: roughly 10-day PBMC culture with coronavirus spike peptide pools or control peptides (ViraFEST assay). Alongside 8 to 10 IU/ml IL-2 and approximately 9.8 ug/ml peptide pools, PBMCs were cultured at some 2 million per well. Germline assignment: CDR1 MNHNS and CDR2 SASEGT. The V segment lost 6 bases and the J segment 0 bases; nucleotides outside the gene matches: 10. This CDR3 spans 16 amino acids. Cultured CD4+ T-cell DNA underwent Oncomine TCR Beta short-read sequencing. TCRdb re-called the PCR reads with MiXCR, one entry per CDR3 protein. The sample lists about 5,500 distinct CDR3 sequences; roughly two thirds were seen once.

This chain uses TRBV6-1 with TRBJ1-1, with 7 bases fitting TRBD1. The receptor's source is a human donor who had recovered from COVID-19. Sequenced input: CD4+ T cells from blood, cultured in vitro. This CDR3 reads CASRNIQGTMNTEAFF. The CDR3 DNA follows: TGTGCCAGCAGGAATATACAGGGGACGATGAACACTGAAGCTTTCTTT.